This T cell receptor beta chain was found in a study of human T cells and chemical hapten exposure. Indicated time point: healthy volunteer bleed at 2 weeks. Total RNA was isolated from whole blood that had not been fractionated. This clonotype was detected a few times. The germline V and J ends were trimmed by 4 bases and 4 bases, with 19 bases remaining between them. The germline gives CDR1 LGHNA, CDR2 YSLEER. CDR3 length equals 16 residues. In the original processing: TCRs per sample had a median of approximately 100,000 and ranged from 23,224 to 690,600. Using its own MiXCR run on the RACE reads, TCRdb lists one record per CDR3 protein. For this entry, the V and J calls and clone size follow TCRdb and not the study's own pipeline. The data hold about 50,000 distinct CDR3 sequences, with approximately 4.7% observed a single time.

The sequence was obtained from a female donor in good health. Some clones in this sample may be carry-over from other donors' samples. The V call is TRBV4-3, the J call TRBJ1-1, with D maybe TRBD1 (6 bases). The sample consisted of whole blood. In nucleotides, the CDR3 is TGCGCCAGCAGCCCCCCCCCCTGGGGGCTGGGCACTGAAGCTTTCTTT. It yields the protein CASSPPPWGLGTEAFF.